The 17 T cell receptor beta chains listed next were all sequenced from one sample in a study of blood T cells in healthy people across ages. A second PCR, run for about 7 to 11 cycles, used a sample-barcoded 5' primer plus a J-beta primer mix. TCRdb itself ran the 5' RACE reads through MiXCR, one entry per CDR3 protein. The sample shows about 500,000 distinct CDR3 sequences, approximately 25% of them seen only once. This same sample was also part of a study on T cells of mothers and their children.

The sequenced material came from blood. These receptor sequences come from a boy aged 10-17 years in good health.

This clonotype was detected a few times. V is TRBV25-1 and J is TRBJ2-5, with a weak D call TRBD1 (5 bases). Germline-derived CDR1 and CDR2 are MGHDK and SYGVNS. Trimming cost V 5 bases and J 4 bases, with 14 bases left between them. This CDR3 is built from 14 residues. The CDR3 here is CASSPRAGRETQYF. The CDR3 region has the DNA TGTGCCAGCAGTCCACGAGCAGGGCGAGAGACCCAGTACTTC.

The V and J genes are TRBV20-1 and TRBJ2-1; TRBD2 matches at 8 bases. CDR3 length equals 17 residues. The germline V gene has CDR1 DFQATT and CDR2 SNEGSKA (reference sequence). The V segment lost 0 bases and the J segment 4 bases; nucleotides outside the gene matches: 11. The CDR3 sequence: CSARDPDSGIVYNEQFF. The CDR3 coding sequence is TGCAGTGCTAGAGATCCTGATAGCGGGATAGTTTACAATGAGCAGTTCTTC.

The chain recombines TRBV6-2 or TRBV6-3 with TRBJ1-1; D is ambiguous. Germline values: CDR1 MNHEY, CDR2 SVGEGT. The CDR3 has 14 amino acids. The V end was cut by 0 bases, the J end by 0 bases, with 5 bases between. CDR3 loop: CASSYSVLNTEAFF. The DNA of the CDR3 is TGTGCCAGCAGTTACTCGGTCCTGAACACTGAAGCTTTCTTT.

This clonotype was detected only a few times. This chain links TRBV4-1 with TRBJ1-2; 10 nucleotides align to TRBD1. V was clipped by 4 bases and J by 4 bases; unmatched bases: 12. Per the germline V gene, CDR1 is MGHRA and CDR2 is YSYEKL. The CDR3 is 17 residues long. CDR3 amino acids: CASSRNPRDRGSYGYTF. CDR3 coding DNA: TGCGCCAGCAGCCGAAATCCTCGGGACAGGGGTAGCTATGGCTACACCTTC.

The rearrangement joins TRBV4-1 to TRBJ1-4, with D hard to call. The V end lost 6 bases, the J end lost 7 bases, and 9 bases lay between the germline ends. The CDR3 has 12 residues. Germline V lookup: CDR1 MGHRA, CDR2 YSYEKL. Here the CDR3 DNA reads TGCGCCAGCAGACACCCGGGTGAAAAACTGTTTTTT. This gives the protein CASRHPGEKLFF.

V and J are TRBV28 and TRBJ2-7; weak D call: TRBD1 (6 bases). Germline CDR1 reads MDHEN; CDR2 reads SYDVKM. The CDR3 is made up of 19 amino acids. V gave up 5 bases and J gave up 1 base, with 27 bases separating them. CDR3 amino acids: CASSLSRLYWAQGSYEQYF. As DNA, the CDR3 is TGTGCCAGCAGTCTATCTCGGCTTTATTGGGCGCAGGGGTCCTACGAGCAGTACTTC.

The chain joins TRBV12-3 or TRBV12-4 to TRBJ1-1; D is unclear. The CDR3 runs to 12 residues. Trimming took 8 bases from V and 4 from J, leaving 11 bases between them. In DNA, the CDR3 is TGTGCCAGCGGGGTTTTTATCACTGAAGCTTTCTTT. Its translation: CASGVFITEAFF.

This chain joins TRBV7-8 and TRBJ2-5; 10 bases map to TRBD1. The ends lost 5 bases at V and 2 bases at J; junction bases unmatched: 5. In germline, CDR1 is SGHVS, CDR2 FQNEAQ. The length of the CDR3 is 15 residues. CDR3 coding DNA: TGTGCCAGCAGCACCGGACAGGGGGGTCAAGAGACCCAGTACTTC. Protein: CASSTGQGGQETQYF.

Only a few counts were recorded for this clonotype. The gene calls are TRBV21-1 and TRBJ2-7; whether TRBD1, the table's D call, matches the DNA was not checked. TRBV21-1 is flagged as a pseudogene. The length of the CDR3 is 14 residues. In DNA form, the CDR3 reads TGTGCCATCCTACAGGGGCGGCCCTCCTACGAGCAGTACTTC. This encodes CAILQGRPSYEQYF.

This clonotype was found a few times. The chain combines TRBV24-1 with TRBJ1-6; D gene ambiguous. CDR3 size: 13 residues. CDR1 is KGHDR and CDR2 is SFDVKD in the germline V gene. Trimming took off 4 bases at V and 7 bases at J, with 7 bases between the two ends. CDR3 DNA: TGTGCCACCAGTGAAGGGAACAATTCACCCCTCCACTTT. Residues: CATSEGNNSPLHF.

The rearrangement joins TRBV28 to TRBJ1-5; 7 bases are a match to TRBD1. CDR1 is MDHEN, CDR2 SYDVKM, per germline. The J segment lost 2 bases and the V segment lost 4 bases, leaving 23 bases of the junction unmatched. This CDR3 is 21 amino acids long. The CDR3 nucleotides are TGTGCCAGCAGTTCGAGACTCGCGCCGGGACAGACATCACATGGCAATCAGCCCCAGCATTTT. Residues: CASSSRLAPGQTSHGNQPQHF.

V usage is TRBV12-3 or TRBV12-4 and J usage is TRBJ1-4, with 7 nucleotides matching TRBD1. The CDR3 is 13 residues long. V shed 7 bases, J shed 8 bases, and the junction held 7 bases outside the gene matches. The CDR3 bases are TGTGCCAGCAAGGGCAGGGGGGAGGAAAAACTGTTTTTT. Amino acids: CASKGRGEEKLFF.

The gene calls are TRBV28 and TRBJ1-5, with D possibly being TRBD1 (6 bases). Trimming removed 6 bases at V and 2 bases at J, with 17 bases between. CDR3 length equals 16 residues. Germline V gene lookup returns CDR1 MDHEN and CDR2 SYDVKM. The CDR3 protein is CASSPGGFVRNQPQHF. CDR3 nucleotide sequence: TGTGCCAGCAGCCCCGGGGGCTTTGTGCGCAATCAGCCCCAGCATTTT. The whole variable domain, remainder taken from reference TRBV28 and TRBJ1-5, is DVKVTQSSRYLVKRTGEKVFLECVQDMDHENMFWYRQDPGLGLRLIYFSYDVKMKEKGDIPEGYSVSREKKERFSLILESASTNQTSMYLCASSPGGFVRNQPQHFGDGTRLSIL.

This clonotype was counted between two and nine times. The chain employs TRBV12-3 or TRBV12-4 and TRBJ1-2, with a weak D call TRBD1 (5 bases). This CDR3 comprises 18 residues. V lost 6 bases, J lost 5 bases, and 28 bases lay in between. The CDR3 protein is CASRQSGTARRGKYGYTF. CDR3 in DNA: TGTGCCAGCAGACAAAGTGGGACCGCCCGAAGAGGGAAGTATGGCTACACCTTC.

The sample holds a few counts of this clonotype. One junction end disagrees with the germline gene, perhaps due to a read error. The CDR3 loop is CATTGTDFTGELFF. The CDR3 DNA follows: TGTGCCACCACCGGGACAGACTTCACCGGGGAGCTGTTCTTT. The chain employs TRBV28 and TRBJ2-2, with 7 bases aligning to TRBD1. CDR1 and CDR2 from the germline V gene are MDHEN and SYDVKM. The CDR3 contains 14 residues. The full variable domain, its missing parts supplied by reference TRBV28 and TRBJ2-2, is DVKVTQSSRYLVKRTGEKVFLECVQDMDHENMFWYRQDPGLGLRLIYFSYDVKMKEKGDIPEGYSVSREKKERFSLILESASTNQTSMYLCATTGTDFTGELFFGEGSRLTVL.

Notes on this clonotype: A read error is possible here, since a much larger clone lies one base away. The missing conserved phenylalanine or tryptophan at the end of this CDR3 makes a read error likely. V and J are TRBV7-2 and TRBJ1-2, with D perhaps matching TRBD1 (5 bases). From germline, CDR1 is SGHTA and CDR2 FQGNSA. V lost 5 bases and J 8 bases, leaving 15 bases between the germline ends. The CDR3 covers 13 residues. CDR3 in DNA: TGTGCCAGCAGCCCCACGCCGGGGCCCGGCTACACCTCC. As protein: CASSPTPGPGYTS.

This clonotype has only a few counts. This CDR3 is CASSQDRRGSSSYNEQFF. CDR3 DNA sequence: TGCGCCAGCAGCCAAGATCGCCGCGGGAGCAGCTCCTACAATGAGCAGTTCTTC. V and J are TRBV4-3 and TRBJ2-1; TRBD2 aligns across 7 bases. The CDR3 has 18 amino acids. Germline V lookup: CDR1 LGHNA, CDR2 YSLEER. The junction had 8 bases not matched to a gene; V was cut back by 0 bases and J by 0 bases.